The subject of this entry is one T cell receptor (beta chain). This record belongs to a study of blood T cells in healthy people across ages. About the study: The template switching approach captured approximately one barcoded beta molecule for every two T cells.

Germline V gene lookup returns CDR1 SGHRS and CDR2 YFSETQ. This CDR3 has 14 amino acids. The V end lost 4 bases, the J end lost 7 bases, and 17 bases lay between the germline ends. PCR was performed a second time for about 7 to 12 cycles using a sample-barcoded 5' primer and a J-beta primer mix. TCRdb re-called the 5' RACE reads through MiXCR, storing one row per CDR3 protein. In the table there are 910,000 or so distinct CDR3 sequences, about 53% of which are singletons. This chain connects TRBV5-1 to TRBJ1-1, with unresolved D. The material sequenced was blood. This TCR came from a woman aged 55-70 years in good health. CDR3 residues: CASSLPISGSEAFF. CDR3 coding DNA: TGCGCCAGCAGCCTTCCTATCAGCGGAAGTGAAGCTTTCTTT. Full variable domain (remainder filled in from reference TRBV5-1 and TRBJ1-1): KAGVTQTPRYLIKTRGQQVTLSCSPISGHRSVSWYQQTPGQGLQFLFEYFSETQRNKGNFPGRFSGRQFSNSRSEMNVSTLELGDSALYLCASSLPISGSEAFFGQGTRLTVV.